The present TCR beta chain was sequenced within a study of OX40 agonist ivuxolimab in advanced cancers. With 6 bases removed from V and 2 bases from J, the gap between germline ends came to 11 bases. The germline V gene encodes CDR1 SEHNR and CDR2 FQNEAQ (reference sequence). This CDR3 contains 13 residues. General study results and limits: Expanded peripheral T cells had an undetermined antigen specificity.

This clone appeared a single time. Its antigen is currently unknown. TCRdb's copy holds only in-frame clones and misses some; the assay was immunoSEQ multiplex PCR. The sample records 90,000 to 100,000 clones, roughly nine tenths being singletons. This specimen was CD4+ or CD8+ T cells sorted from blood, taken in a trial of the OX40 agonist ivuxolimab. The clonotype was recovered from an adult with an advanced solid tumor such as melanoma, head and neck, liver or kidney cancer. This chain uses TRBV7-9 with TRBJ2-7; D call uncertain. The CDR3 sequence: CASSNTPTYEQYF. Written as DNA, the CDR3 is TGTGCCAGCAGTAATACACCCACCTACGAGCAGTACTTC.